This paragraph covers one TCR beta chain sequence. V was pared by 0 bases and J by 2 bases, with 7 bases of the junction left unmatched. CDR1 KGHSY and CDR2 FQNENV come from the germline V gene. The CDR3 consists of 17 residues. This sample was taken from a study of CD8 T cells in Susac syndrome. CD8+ and CD4+ T cells from blood underwent TCR beta sequencing. The RNA, 0.5 to 1 ug, was put through reverse transcription using random hexamers. MiXCR, applied by TCRdb to the immunoSEQ multiplex PCR reads, yields one record per CDR3 protein. The sample lists more than 100,000 distinct CDR3 sequences; 90% to 95% were seen once.

The chain combines TRBV16 with TRBJ2-5; TRBD1 matches 9 bases. Material for sequencing was CD4+ T cells from PBMCs. The source of this sequence is a human donor in good health. CDR3 in amino acids: CASSQSTDRGQQETQYF. For the CDR3, the DNA is TGTGCCAGCAGCCAATCCACGGACAGGGGTCAACAAGAGACCCAGTACTTC.